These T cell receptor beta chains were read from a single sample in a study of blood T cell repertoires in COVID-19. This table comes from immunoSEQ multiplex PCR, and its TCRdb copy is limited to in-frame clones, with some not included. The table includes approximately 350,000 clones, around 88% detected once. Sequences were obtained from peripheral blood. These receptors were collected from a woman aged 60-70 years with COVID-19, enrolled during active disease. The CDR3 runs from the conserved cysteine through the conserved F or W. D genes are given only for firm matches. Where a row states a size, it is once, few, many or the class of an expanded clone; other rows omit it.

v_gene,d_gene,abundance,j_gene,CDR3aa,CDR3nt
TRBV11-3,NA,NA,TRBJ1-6,CASSFIQRNSPLHF,TGTGCCAGCAGCTTTATTCAGCGTAATTCACCCCTCCACTTT
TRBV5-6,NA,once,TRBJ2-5,CASSLVASKLETQYF,TGTGCCAGCAGCTTGGTAGCTAGCAAATTGGAGACCCAGTACTTC
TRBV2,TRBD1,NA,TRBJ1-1,CASSERGQGQGWAFF,TGTGCCAGCAGTGAAAGGGGTCAGGGACAGGGCTGGGCTTTCTTT
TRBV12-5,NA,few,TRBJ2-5,CASGPRTAQETQYF,TGTGCTAGTGGCCCAAGGACAGCTCAAGAGACCCAGTACTTC
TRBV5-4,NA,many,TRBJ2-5,CASSLFSQTRETQYF,TGTGCCAGCAGCTTGTTTAGCCAGACGAGAGAGACCCAGTACTTC
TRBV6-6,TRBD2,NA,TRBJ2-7,CASSNSGGAHEQYF,TGTGCCAGCAGTAACTCCGGGGGGGCCCACGAGCAGTACTTC
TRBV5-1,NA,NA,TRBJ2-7,CASRIRTDSSYEQYF,TGCGCCAGCAGAATAAGGACAGACAGCTCCTACGAGCAGTACTTC
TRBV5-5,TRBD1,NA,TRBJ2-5,CASSLRQGAQETQYF,TGTGCCAGCAGCTTGAGACAGGGGGCCCAAGAGACCCAGTACTTC
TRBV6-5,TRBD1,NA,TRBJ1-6,CASSLGQKNNSPLHF,TGTGCCAGCAGTTTGGGACAGAAAAATAATTCACCCCTCCACTTT
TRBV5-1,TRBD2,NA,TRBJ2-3,CASSSGLAGGSTDTQYF,TGCGCCAGCAGCTCTGGACTAGCGGGGGGGAGCACAGATACGCAGTATTTT
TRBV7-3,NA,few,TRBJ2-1,CASSLPLVEGPYNEQFF,TGTGCCAGCAGCTTGCCCCTGGTGGAGGGGCCCTACAATGAGCAGTTCTTC
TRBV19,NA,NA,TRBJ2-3,CASSIGELLGTDTQYF,TGTGCCAGTAGTATAGGGGAGCTGTTGGGCACAGATACGCAGTATTTT
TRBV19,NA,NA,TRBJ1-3,CASSIPPRQFSGNTIYF,TGTGCCAGTAGTATACCCCCGCGGCAGTTCTCTGGAAACACCATATATTTT
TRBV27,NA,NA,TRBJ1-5,CASSLTSSPRGPQHF,TGTGCCAGCAGTCTAACTTCCTCCCCCAGGGGGCCCCAGCATTTT
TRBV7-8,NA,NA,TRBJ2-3,CASSPRVRGDTQYF,TGTGCCAGCAGCCCGAGAGTCAGGGGAGATACGCAGTATTTT
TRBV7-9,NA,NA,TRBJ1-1,CASSTNRMHRNTEAFF,TGTGCCAGCAGCACCAATCGGATGCACAGGAACACTGAAGCTTTCTTT
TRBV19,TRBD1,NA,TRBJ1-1,CASSRTGVTEAFF,TGTGCCAGTAGTCGGACAGGGGTCACTGAAGCTTTCTTT
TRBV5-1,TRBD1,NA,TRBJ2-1,CASSHRQGSDEQFF,TGCGCCAGCAGCCACCGACAGGGGTCGGATGAGCAGTTCTTC
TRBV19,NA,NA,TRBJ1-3,CASRMEEGAGNTIYF,TGTGCCAGTAGGATGGAAGAGGGGGCTGGAAACACCATATATTTT
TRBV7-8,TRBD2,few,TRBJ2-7,CASSFGTSVYEQYF,TGTGCCAGCAGCTTTGGGACTAGCGTCTACGAGCAGTACTTC
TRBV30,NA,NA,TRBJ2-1,CAWSVPGSEQFF,TGTGCCTGGAGTGTACCGGGGAGTGAGCAGTTCTTC
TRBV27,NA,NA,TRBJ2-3,CASSLVQAAIDTQYF,TGTGCCAGCAGTTTAGTACAGGCCGCGATAGATACGCAGTATTTT
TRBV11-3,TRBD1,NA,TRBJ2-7,CASSLDLGTVAAYEQYF,TGTGCCAGCAGCTTAGATCTTGGGACAGTAGCTGCCTACGAGCAGTACTTC
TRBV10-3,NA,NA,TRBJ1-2,CAISDGGKGYGYTF,TGTGCCATCAGTGACGGGGGGAAAGGCTATGGCTACACCTTC
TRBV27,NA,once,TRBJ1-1,CASSLPPGQSSGTEAFF,TGTGCCAGCAGTTTACCCCCAGGACAGTCGAGTGGCACTGAAGCTTTCTTT
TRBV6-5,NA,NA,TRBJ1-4,CASSYSRVRADQKLFF,TGTGCCAGCAGTTACTCGAGGGTGAGGGCAGACCAAAAACTGTTTTTT
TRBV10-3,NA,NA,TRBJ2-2,CATQGANTGELFF,TGTGCCACACAGGGCGCGAACACCGGGGAGCTGTTTTTT
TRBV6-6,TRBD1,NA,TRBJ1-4,CASSQVRQGAFSNEKLFF,TGTGCCAGCAGTCAGGTCAGGCAGGGGGCGTTTTCTAATGAAAAACTGTTTTTT
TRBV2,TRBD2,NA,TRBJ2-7,CASSDRGGGAYEQYF,TGTGCCAGCAGTGACCGGGGCGGGGGGGCCTACGAGCAGTACTTC
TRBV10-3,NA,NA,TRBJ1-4,CAIAPEGEGSEKLFF,TGTGCCATCGCTCCAGAGGGGGAGGGGAGTGAAAAACTGTTTTTT
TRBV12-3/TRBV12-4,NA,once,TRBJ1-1,CASIGVPRSKAFF,TGTGCCAGCATCGGGGTCCCTCGAAGTAAGGCTTTCTTT
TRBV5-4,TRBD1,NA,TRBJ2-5,CASTRQGATETQYF,TGTGCCAGCACCAGACAGGGCGCAACAGAGACCCAGTACTTC
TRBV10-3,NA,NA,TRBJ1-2,CAISAGEMYGYTF,TGTGCCATCAGTGCGGGAGAGATGTATGGCTACACCTTC
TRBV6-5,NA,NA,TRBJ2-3,CASSLSGRTDTQYF,TGTGCCAGCAGTCTATCGGGTCGAACAGATACGCAGTATTTT
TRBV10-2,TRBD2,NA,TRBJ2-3,CASRETSGFTDTQYF,TGCGCCAGCAGAGAGACTAGCGGGTTCACAGATACGCAGTATTTT